In its sample, the clone carrying this T cell receptor (beta chain) was seen a few times. The antigen is undetermined. There are 12 residues in the CDR3. Trimming left V 2 bases short and J 8 bases short, with 7 bases between. Germline loops: CDR1 SGHTA, CDR2 FQGNSA. The data were obtained in a study of T-cell reconstitution after alpha-beta-depleted transplantation in children. Study-level results: The main origin of T-cell counts and diversity one year after transplant was newly produced T cells. Where alpha-beta T cells came from about two months after transplant was reportedly several hundred expanded graft clones.

The TCRbeta library incorporated unique molecular identifiers. Via MiXCR, TCRdb re-called the PCR reads, giving one row per CDR3 protein. The table records around 210,000 distinct CDR3 sequences, approximately 6.3% of them present only once. Sequences were derived from PBMCs, sampled before TCRalphabeta/CD19-depleted stem cell transplant. The source of this sequence is a boy aged 2 to 9 with acute lymphoblastic leukemia, due to receive a stem cell transplant. This sequence joins TRBV7-2 and TRBJ2-1, with D hard to call. CDR3 loop: CASSLKSDEQFF. CDR3 DNA: TGTGCCAGCAGCTTAAAGTCTGATGAGCAGTTCTTC.